Shown below are 28 T cell receptor beta chains from a single sample sequenced in a study of blood T cell repertoires in COVID-19. This table comes from immunoSEQ multiplex PCR, and its TCRdb copy is limited to in-frame clones, with some not included. The table lists roughly 270,000 clones, 88% of them singletons. Material: peripheral blood. Receptors originate from a man younger than 35 with active or convalescent COVID-19.

The J gene is TRBJ2-3, the V gene TRBV5-8; 9 bases map to TRBD1. J was trimmed by 1 base and V by 1 base; bases with no gene match: 13. Germline CDR1 is SGHTS and CDR2 is YDEGEE. The CDR3 is 19 amino acids. CDR3 sequence (DNA): TGTGCCAGCAGCTTGTCTGGTCTTGTTCGGGACAGGGGCACAGATACGCAGTATTTT. Its translation is CASSLSGLVRDRGTDTQYF.

A word on this clone: Other DNA sequences within the sample encode an identical CDR3. The V and J genes are TRBV9 and TRBJ1-5, with D possibly matching TRBD1 (6 bases). V lost 0 bases and J lost 2, with 9 bases in between. The CDR3 contains 15 residues. The germline V gene has CDR1 SGDLS and CDR2 YYNGEE. This chain's CDR3 is CASSVDGGGNQPQHF. The CDR3 DNA reads as TGTGCCAGCAGCGTAGATGGGGGCGGCAATCAGCCCCAGCATTTT.

The gene calls are TRBV18 and TRBJ1-3; D possibly corresponds to TRBD1 (6 bases). Trimming cost V 6 bases and J 0 bases, with 12 bases left between them. This CDR3 is built from 15 residues. Per germline, CDR1 KGHSH and CDR2 LQKENI. CDR3 sequence reads: CASSQRTASGNTIYF. The CDR3 DNA reads as TGTGCCAGCTCCCAAAGGACAGCCTCTGGAAACACCATATATTTT.

V gene TRBV29-1 combines with J gene TRBJ2-5, with a weak D call TRBD2 (6 bases). The CDR3 loop spans 15 amino acids. From germline, CDR1 is SQVTM and CDR2 ANQGSEA. Trimming stripped 3 bases from V and 9 bases from J, with 23 bases between. This chain's CDR3 is CSVEGGAGLPRAQYF. CDR3 in DNA: TGCAGCGTTGAGGGAGGTGCGGGGCTCCCAAGGGCCCAGTACTTC.

V and J are TRBV5-1 and TRBJ1-6, with 8 bases that match TRBD1. CDR3 size: 13 residues. CDR1 and CDR2 (germline): SGHRS, YFSETQ. The V and J ends lost 4 bases and 10 bases, in that order; junction bases with no gene match: 4. CDR3 DNA: TGCGCCAGCAGCGCGACAGGGGACTCACCCCTCCACTTT. Protein product: CASSATGDSPLHF.

The V gene is TRBV6-6, the J gene TRBJ2-2, with D perhaps matching TRBD2 (6 bases). The CDR3 consists of 13 residues. Germline V lookup: CDR1 MNHNY, CDR2 SVGAGI (reference sequence). Trimming shortened V by 6 bases and J by 1 base, and 6 bases separated the two germline ends. As DNA, the CDR3 is TGTGCCAGCAGGCGGGAGAACACCGGGGAGCTGTTTTTT. It specifies CASRRENTGELFF.

V and J are TRBV19 and TRBJ2-5; 10 positions agree with TRBD2. Germline V CDR1 and CDR2: LNHDA, SQIVND (reference sequence). J gave up 2 bases and V 7 bases, and 7 bases lay outside the gene matches. CDR3 size: 15 residues. Here the CDR3 reads CASMASGGRQETQYF. The CDR3, as DNA: TGTGCCAGTATGGCTAGCGGGGGACGTCAAGAGACCCAGTACTTC.

The V call is TRBV4-3, the J call TRBJ2-7; D is perhaps TRBD2 (5 bases). Per the germline V gene, CDR1 is LGHNA and CDR2 is YSLEER. The CDR3 has 16 amino acids. The germline V and J ends were trimmed by 0 bases and 3 bases, with 15 bases remaining between them. Here the CDR3 reads CASSQDLGRGSYEQYF. As DNA, the CDR3 is TGCGCCAGCAGCCAAGATCTGGGTCGGGGAAGCTACGAGCAGTACTTC.

About this clone itself: Other DNA sequences in the sample encode the same CDR3. V and J are TRBV12-3 or TRBV12-4 and TRBJ1-2, with unresolved D. This CDR3 contains 13 residues. The V end lost 2 bases, the J end lost 2 bases, and 6 bases lay between the germline ends. As DNA, the CDR3 is TGTGCCAGCAGTTTAACGAGGAACTATGGCTACACCTTC. Its protein product is CASSLTRNYGYTF.

The chain links TRBV24-1 to TRBJ1-2; possibly TRBD1 for D (6 bases). V was clipped by 6 bases and J by 4 bases, with 11 bases between them. CDR3 length: 13 amino acids. The germline V gene encodes CDR1 KGHDR and CDR2 SFDVKD. The CDR3 DNA is TGTGCCACCAGTTCAGGGGCTGGCTATGGCTACACCTTC. It codes for CATSSGAGYGYTF.

This clone was counted a few times. The rearrangement links TRBV6-5 to TRBJ1-1, with D possibly matching TRBD1 (6 bases). The V end was cut by 6 bases, the J end by 2 bases, with 13 bases between. Germline V gene sequence: CDR1 MNHEY, CDR2 SVGAGI. This CDR3 is 14 amino acids long. CDR3 amino acids: CASRKDSLNTEAFF. DNA for the CDR3: TGTGCCAGCAGGAAGGACAGTCTCAACACTGAAGCTTTCTTT.

The V gene is TRBV2, the J gene TRBJ2-3; 8 bases match TRBD1. V shed 6 bases and J 4 bases; nucleotides not matched to a gene: 9. The CDR3 covers 15 residues. The germline V gene has CDR1 SNHLY and CDR2 FYNNEI. The chain's CDR3 is CASSADSTGADTQYF. The CDR3 nucleotides are TGTGCCAGCAGCGCCGACTCGACAGGGGCAGATACGCAGTATTTT.

The V and J genes are TRBV19 and TRBJ2-4; D perhaps matches TRBD1 (5 bases). Between the trimmed V and J ends, which lost 6 bases and 0 bases, there was a span of 15 bases. Per the germline V gene, CDR1 is LNHDA and CDR2 is SQIVND (reference sequence). The CDR3 is made up of 16 amino acids. The CDR3 reads CASRNPDRLAKNIQYF. CDR3 nucleotide sequence: TGTGCCAGTAGAAACCCTGACAGATTAGCCAAAAACATTCAGTACTTC.

The rearrangement links TRBV12-5 to TRBJ2-5, with TRBD2 matching over 10 bases. The CDR3 extends over 15 amino acids. Germline assignment: CDR1 LGHNT and CDR2 FRNRAP. V was clipped by 3 bases and J by 2 bases; unmatched bases: 3. The CDR3 sequence: CASGFSLAGQETQYF. The CDR3, as DNA: TGTGCTAGTGGTTTTTCACTAGCGGGACAAGAGACCCAGTACTTC.

CDR3 sequence reads: CASSVGGHLANTEAFF. The CDR3 DNA is TGTGCCAGCAGCGTAGGAGGACATCTGGCGAACACTGAAGCTTTCTTT. This chain links TRBV9 with TRBJ1-1; the D gene is possibly TRBD1 (5 bases). V was trimmed by 0 bases and J by 1 base, leaving 13 bases between them. Germline V CDR1 and CDR2: SGDLS, YYNGEE. This CDR3 has 16 amino acids.

V is TRBV5-1 and J is TRBJ2-2; 7 bases align to TRBD1. There are 15 residues in the CDR3. The germline V gene has CDR1 SGHRS and CDR2 YFSETQ. V was clipped by 0 bases and J by 5 bases; unmatched bases: 4. The CDR3 sequence is CASSLEGRGTGELFF. The CDR3 DNA is TGCGCCAGCAGCTTGGAGGGCAGGGGGACCGGGGAGCTGTTTTTT.

This rearrangement joins TRBV7-9 to TRBJ2-5, with D unresolved. The CDR3 runs 14 residues. Germline values: CDR1 SEHNR, CDR2 FQNEAQ (reference sequence). V lost 2 bases to trimming and J lost 3 bases, with 10 bases between them. The CDR3 bases are TGTGCCAGCAGCTTAACGGGTCCTGAAGAGACCCAGTACTTC. Translation: CASSLTGPEETQYF.

Regarding this clone: Other DNA variants within this sample encode the same CDR3. The chain joins TRBV6-5 to TRBJ1-2, with D possibly matching TRBD1 (5 bases). The CDR3 is 14 amino acids. Trimming took off 0 bases at V and 4 bases at J, with 9 bases between the two ends. Germline CDR1 MNHEY, CDR2 SVGAGI. CDR3 amino acids: CASSYSGGGYGYTF. CDR3 nucleotide sequence: TGTGCCAGCAGTTACTCTGGCGGGGGCTATGGCTACACCTTC.

This clone appeared once. The chain is built from TRBV10-2 and TRBJ2-1; 10 nucleotides agree with TRBD2. With 4 bases clipped from V and 8 bases from J, the junction kept 17 bases outside the gene matches. Germline values: CDR1 WSHSY, CDR2 SAAADI. CDR3 length equals 18 residues. The CDR3 coding sequence is TGCGCCAGCAGTGGCTTGGGTAGCGGGGGGCCCCCCGTAGATGAGCAGTTCTTC. Translation gives CASSGLGSGGPPVDEQFF.

V usage is TRBV2 and J usage is TRBJ1-3; 7 nucleotides line up with TRBD1. The V segment lost 5 bases and the J segment 0 bases; nucleotides outside the gene matches: 4. The CDR3 is 15 residues long. The germline V gene has CDR1 SNHLY and CDR2 FYNNEI. Here the CDR3 reads CASSRTGPSGNTIYF. CDR3 in DNA: TGTGCCAGCAGTCGGACAGGCCCCTCTGGAAACACCATATATTTT.

The chain couples TRBV5-4 to TRBJ2-3; 8 bases are shared with TRBD2. J was trimmed by 6 bases and V by 0 bases; bases with no gene match: 3. The CDR3 runs to 14 residues. Germline CDR1 reads SGHNT; CDR2 reads YYREEE (reference sequence). The CDR3 loop reads CASSLASGGDTQYF. CDR3 coding DNA: TGTGCCAGCAGCTTGGCGAGCGGGGGTGATACGCAGTATTTT.

This sequence joins TRBV11-1 and TRBJ2-1; possibly TRBD2 for D (5 bases). V was clipped by 3 bases and J by 0 bases, with 9 bases between them. The CDR3 runs 15 residues. CDR1 SGHAT and CDR2 FQDESV come from the germline V gene (reference sequence). The CDR3 is CASSFAGSSYNEQFF. The CDR3 DNA sequence: TGTGCCAGCAGCTTTGCGGGCAGCTCCTACAATGAGCAGTTCTTC.

The rearrangement links TRBV5-1 to TRBJ2-5; TRBD2 agrees at 8 bases. The CDR3 covers 15 residues. Trimming took 0 bases from V and 5 from J; bases not matched to a gene: 6. CDR1 is SGHRS and CDR2 is YFSETQ in the germline V gene. The CDR3 loop reads CASSLAGGDGETQYF. The CDR3 coding sequence is TGCGCCAGCAGCTTGGCCGGGGGGGACGGGGAGACCCAGTACTTC.

The chain is built from TRBV4-2 and TRBJ2-7; D may be TRBD2 (5 bases). The CDR3 consists of 14 residues. CDR1 is LGHNA and CDR2 is YNFKEQ in the germline V gene. With 0 bases removed from V and 6 bases from J, the gap between germline ends came to 12 bases. CDR3: CASSQDQGEGEQYF. The CDR3 DNA reads TGTGCCAGCAGCCAAGATCAAGGTGAGGGCGAGCAGTACTTC.

This chain links TRBV28 with TRBJ2-7; 9 bases are shared with TRBD1. The trim removed 6 bases at V and 4 bases at J, leaving 7 bases unmatched. Per germline, CDR1 MDHEN and CDR2 SYDVKM. This CDR3 is built from 14 residues. For the CDR3, the DNA is TGTGCCAGCAGACTACCGGGACAGGGATACGAGCAGTACTTC. This gives the protein CASRLPGQGYEQYF.

This clone was detected ten times or more. This chain links TRBV18 with TRBJ2-7; 10 bases align to TRBD1. The CDR3 runs to 14 residues. The germline gives CDR1 KGHSH, CDR2 LQKENI. V lost 3 bases to trimming and J lost 7 bases; unmatched junction nucleotides: 6. The DNA for the CDR3 is TGTGCCAGCTCACCCGGGACAGGGGTTGAGGAGCAGTACTTC. Its protein is CASSPGTGVEEQYF.

The chain employs TRBV5-1 and TRBJ1-2; TRBD1 matches at 8 bases. Trimming took 4 bases from V and 4 from J; bases not matched to a gene: 9. The CDR3 has 15 residues. CDR1 and CDR2 (germline): SGHRS, YFSETQ. The CDR3 loop is CASSLPTGESYGYTF. The CDR3 coding sequence is TGCGCCAGCAGCCTCCCGACAGGGGAGTCCTATGGCTACACCTTC.

The V gene is TRBV4-1, the J gene TRBJ1-5, with 7 bases matching TRBD1. Trimming at V came to 4 bases and at J to 2 bases, leaving 8 bases not matched to a gene. The germline CDR1 and CDR2 sequences are MGHRA and YSYEKL. The CDR3 contains 16 residues. The chain's CDR3 is CASSPALQGGNQPQHF. CDR3 nucleotides: TGCGCCAGCAGCCCCGCATTGCAGGGGGGCAATCAGCCCCAGCATTTT.